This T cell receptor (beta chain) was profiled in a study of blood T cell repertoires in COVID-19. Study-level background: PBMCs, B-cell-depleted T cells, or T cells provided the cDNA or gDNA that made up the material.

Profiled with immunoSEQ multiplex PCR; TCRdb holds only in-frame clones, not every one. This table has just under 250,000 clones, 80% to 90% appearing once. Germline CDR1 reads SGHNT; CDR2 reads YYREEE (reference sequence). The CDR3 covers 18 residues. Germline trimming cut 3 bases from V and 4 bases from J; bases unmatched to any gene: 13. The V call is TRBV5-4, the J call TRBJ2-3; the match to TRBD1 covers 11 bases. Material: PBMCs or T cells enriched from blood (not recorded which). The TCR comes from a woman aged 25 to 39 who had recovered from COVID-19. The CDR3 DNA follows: TGTGCCAGCAGCTCCCCCCCCTTACCGGGACAGGGGGCAGATACGCAGTATTTT. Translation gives CASSSPPLPGQGADTQYF.